The 8 T cell receptor beta chains given below trace back to one sample, sequenced in a study of T cell responses to AZD1222 COVID-19 vaccine. Assay used: immunoSEQ multiplex PCR; TCRdb lists only in-frame clones, some missing. The table has 50,000 to 65,000 clones, about four fifths seen once. The sample in question was peripheral blood, obtained 28 days after the second AZD1222 dose. All receptors come from an adult who received the AZD1222 COVID-19 vaccine.

The rearrangement uses TRBV27 and TRBJ1-1, with D possibly TRBD1 on 5 matching bases. The CDR3 is 16 residues long. The germline V gene encodes CDR1 MNHEY and CDR2 SMNVEV (reference sequence). V gave up 3 bases and J gave up 2 bases, with 16 bases separating them. Here the CDR3 DNA reads TGTGCCAGCAGTTTTAGCCCTAGGGGCTCTAACACTGAAGCTTTCTTT. Translating gives CASSFSPRGSNTEAFF.

The J gene is TRBJ1-5, the V gene TRBV6-5; D remains unclear. Deletions cut 5 bases from V and 3 bases from J, with 14 bases between. This CDR3 contains 15 residues. Germline CDR1 and CDR2: MNHEY and SVGAGI. In DNA form, the CDR3 reads TGTGCCAGCAGTCGGAGGGATCGGGACAATCAGCCCCAGCATTTT. Residues: CASSRRDRDNQPQHF.

The chain joins TRBV7-9 to TRBJ2-7; 16 positions match TRBD2. After removal of 5 bases from V and 0 bases from J, the junction contained 4 bases not matched to a gene. The CDR3 totals 17 residues. CDR1 is SEHNR and CDR2 is FQNEAQ in the germline V gene (reference sequence). The CDR3, as DNA: TGTGCCAGCAGCCCCGGGACTAGCGGGAGGGCCTCCTACGAGCAGTACTTC. Residues: CASSPGTSGRASYEQYF.

CDR3 protein: CAWSVRFGDGQSQPQHF. The DNA of the CDR3 is TGTGCCTGGAGTGTACGATTCGGGGACGGGCAGAGTCAGCCCCAGCATTTT. J is TRBJ1-5 and V is TRBV30; a possible D gene is TRBD1 (5 bases). Per germline, CDR1 GTSNPN and CDR2 SVGIG (reference sequence). This CDR3 has 17 residues. Trimming removed 0 bases at V and 6 bases at J, with 21 bases between.

The chain carries TRBV18 and TRBJ2-1; D is unclear. The V end was cut by 3 bases, the J end by 9 bases, with 15 bases between. Germline V gives CDR1 KGHSH, CDR2 LQKENI. The CDR3 covers 14 residues. The CDR3, as DNA: TGTGCCAGCTCACCTCAAGAACGCTCAGTTGAGCAGTTCTTC. This encodes CASSPQERSVEQFF.

The chain is built from TRBV5-6 and TRBJ2-5, with D maybe TRBD2 (7 bases). Germline lookup yields CDR1 SGHDT and CDR2 YYEEEE. Trimming shortened V by 4 bases and J by 5 bases, and 21 bases separated the two germline ends. There are 16 residues in the CDR3. The CDR3 sequence: CASSTLPGGPTETQYF. The CDR3 DNA follows: TGTGCCAGCAGCACACTCCCGGGGGGCCCCACGGAGACCCAGTACTTC.

This CDR3 is CASSRDSGYEQYF. The DNA for the CDR3 is TGTGCCAGCAGCCGGGACAGCGGCTACGAGCAGTACTTC. The V and J genes are TRBV7-8 and TRBJ2-7; 7 nucleotides match TRBD1. Trimming cost V 5 bases and J 3 bases; bases outside gene matches: 4. The germline V gene encodes CDR1 SGHVS and CDR2 FQNEAQ. The CDR3 has 13 amino acids.

The gene calls are TRBV28 and TRBJ1-1, with 7 bases that match TRBD1. Germline loops: CDR1 MDHEN, CDR2 SYDVKM. V shed 2 bases, J shed 1 base, and the junction held 1 base outside the gene matches. The CDR3 spans 14 residues. CDR3 DNA sequence: TGTGCCAGCAGTTTAGACAGGGAGAACACTGAAGCTTTCTTT. Its protein is CASSLDRENTEAFF.